Following are 21 T cell receptor beta chains from one sample sequenced in a study of T cells in Graves' hyperthyroidism and ophthalmopathy. Researchers took RNA transcripts and amplified the TCR beta CDR3 regions from them. The primer set for the first-round RT-PCR of the TCR CDR3 was HTBI. One entry per CDR3 protein, called by TCRdb with MiXCR from the multiplex PCR reads. The sample lists roughly 500,000 distinct CDR3 sequences, about 45% occurring once. Sequenced material: peripheral blood or thyroid tissue (not recorded which). Source of these receptors: an adult woman with Graves' disease, either hyperthyroidism or ophthalmopathy (not recorded which).

Many counts were recorded for this clonotype. The chain carries TRBV4-1 and TRBJ1-6; D not resolved. CDR1 is MGHRA and CDR2 is YSYEKL in the germline V gene. The CDR3 is 14 residues long. V was clipped by 1 base and J by 9 bases, with 10 bases between them. CDR3 nucleotide sequence: TGCGCCAGCAGCCAAGTCATCAGGATTTCACCCCTCCACTTT. Its translation: CASSQVIRISPLHF.

The sample holds a few counts of this clonotype. This rearrangement joins TRBV3-1 to TRBJ2-6; the match to TRBD1 covers 9 bases. This CDR3 region has 17 residues. J was trimmed by 1 base and V by 7 bases; bases with no gene match: 8. Per the germline V gene, CDR1 is LGHDT and CDR2 is YNNKEL (reference sequence). The CDR3 DNA is TGTGCCAGCATTCGGACAGGGGAGGGATCTGGGGCCAACGTCCTGACTTTC. This gives the protein CASIRTGEGSGANVLTF.

This clonotype was seen ten or more times. The chain joins TRBV7-3 to TRBJ2-2, with TRBD1 identical over 11 bases. The CDR3 sequence is 15 residues long. The germline gives CDR1 SGHTA, CDR2 FQGTGA. Trimming at V came to 3 bases and at J to 7 bases, leaving 4 bases not matched to a gene. Written as DNA, the CDR3 is TGTGCCAGCAGCTTCCAGGACAGGGGGCTCGGGGAGCTGTTTTTT. Translation gives CASSFQDRGLGELFF.

V and J are TRBV7-9 and TRBJ2-7; 9 positions agree with TRBD2. Germline V lookup: CDR1 SEHNR, CDR2 FQNEAQ (reference sequence). The CDR3 has 14 amino acids. The ends lost 5 bases at V and 3 bases at J; junction bases unmatched: 5. In DNA form, the CDR3 reads TGTGCCAGCAGCCGACTAGCGGAACTCTACGAGCAGTACTTC. Encoded protein: CASSRLAELYEQYF.

This clonotype has only a few counts. The J gene is TRBJ2-5, the V gene TRBV5-4; TRBD2 agrees at 10 bases. The CDR3 has 14 amino acids. Germline CDR1 is SGHNT and CDR2 is YYREEE (reference sequence). J was trimmed by 3 bases and V by 5 bases; bases with no gene match: 4. The CDR3: CASRRGLAEETQYF. In DNA, the CDR3 is TGTGCCAGCAGGCGTGGACTAGCGGAAGAGACCCAGTACTTC. The full variable domain, with the rest looked up from reference TRBV5-4 and TRBJ2-5, is ETGVTQSPTHLIKTRGQQVTLRCSSQSGHNTVSWYQQALGQGPQFIFQYYREEENGRGNFPPRFSGLQFPNYSSELNVNALELDDSALYLCASRRGLAEETQYFGPGTRLLVL.

CDR3 protein: CAIYGYEQYF. The CDR3 DNA is TGTGCCATCTACGGGTACGAGCAGTACTTC. The J gene is TRBJ2-7, the V gene TRBV10-3; D call uncertain. CDR3 length: 10 residues. V lost 8 bases, J lost 4 bases, and 6 bases lay in between. Germline values: CDR1 ENHRY, CDR2 SYGVKD.

V is TRBV7-8 and J is TRBJ2-7; TRBD2 is a possible D gene (5 bases). The J call may be incorrect, as the DNA end agrees better with TRBJ2-5. Germline assignment: CDR1 SGHVS and CDR2 FQNEAQ. This CDR3 is 16 amino acids long. CDR3 DNA: TGTGCCAGCAGCTTAGCGCTGAGGGAGCAAGGGGAGACCCAGTACTTC. Translated, it gives CASSLALREQGETQYF.

As regards this clonotype: This CDR3 is missing its conserved last phenylalanine or tryptophan, likely due to a read error. The limits of the CDR3 on the DNA are not certain, so only TCRdb's listed CDR3 is given. The chain combines TRBV2 with TRBJ1-5. The CDR3 region is 10 residues in length, termini included. Germline V gives CDR1 SNHLY, CDR2 FYNNEI. CDR3: CASRGGLAGA.

The count of this clonotype is one. The chain has TRBV5-5 and TRBJ1-1; D perhaps matches TRBD1 (5 bases). Looked up from germline, CDR1 is SGHKS and CDR2 is YYEKEE (reference sequence). The length of the CDR3 is 14 residues. The V and J ends lost 0 bases and 7 bases respectively, with 13 bases between them. CDR3 in DNA: TGTGCCAGCAGCTTGGTAGGCGGGGGGATTGAAGCTTTCTTT. Protein: CASSLVGGGIEAFF.

The chain recombines TRBV5-1 with TRBJ2-7; 7 nucleotides align to TRBD2. With 3 bases clipped from V and 5 bases from J, the junction kept 8 bases outside the gene matches. Germline V gene lookup returns CDR1 SGHRS and CDR2 YFSETQ. This CDR3 is built from 14 residues. CDR3 sequence reads: CASSWSSGPHEQYF. CDR3 DNA: TGCGCCAGCAGCTGGTCTAGCGGTCCCCACGAGCAGTACTTC.

This rearrangement joins TRBV7-9 to TRBJ1-6; TRBD1 matches 7 bases. Germline assignment: CDR1 SEHNR and CDR2 FQNEAQ (reference sequence). V lost 2 bases, J lost 1 base, and 8 bases stayed unmatched. This CDR3 spans 18 amino acids. CDR3 coding DNA: TGTGCCAGCAGCTTAAGGGACAGTCTTCTTTCCTATAATTCACCCCTCCACTTT. Protein product: CASSLRDSLLSYNSPLHF.

CDR3: CASSWDRNNEAFF. The CDR3 region has the DNA TGCGCCAGCAGCTGGGACAGGAACAACGAAGCTTTCTTT. The chain carries TRBV5-1 and TRBJ1-1; the match to TRBD1 covers 8 bases. CDR3 size: 13 residues. V lost 3 bases and J lost 8; bases outside the gene matches: 6. Germline CDR1 is SGHRS and CDR2 is YFSETQ.

The rearrangement uses TRBV15 and TRBJ1-4, with D tentatively TRBD1 (5 bases). The CDR3 spans 14 residues. The germline gives CDR1 LNHNV, CDR2 YYDKDF (reference sequence). Deletions cut 3 bases from V and 12 bases from J, with 17 bases between. The CDR3 DNA reads TGTGCCACCAGCAGCTTACGGCAGGGAGGTGAACTGTTTTTT. Translation gives CATSSLRQGGELFF.

This clonotype has a single count. The rearrangement uses TRBV15 and TRBJ1-2, with D possibly being TRBD1 (6 bases). Deletions cut 3 bases from V and 6 bases from J, with 17 bases between. The CDR3 contains 15 residues. Germline CDR1 and CDR2: LNHNV and YYDKDF (reference sequence). The CDR3 coding sequence is TGTGCCACCAGCAGGGACAACAGGGTATTGGATGGCTACACCTTC. This translates into CATSRDNRVLDGYTF.

The CDR3 region has the DNA TGTGCCAGCAGCCCCGCTCTGGGACAGGCCTCTGGGGCCAACGTCCTGACTTTC. Protein sequence: CASSPALGQASGANVLTF. The chain uses TRBV7-7 and TRBJ2-6, with 8 bases lining up with TRBD1. The CDR3 length is 18 residues. V was pared by 5 bases and J by 0 bases, with 9 bases of the junction left unmatched. CDR1 and CDR2 from the germline V gene are SSHAT and FNYEAQ (reference sequence).

This clonotype was seen at least ten times. The rearrangement joins TRBV4-1 to TRBJ1-2, with D possibly TRBD1 on 5 matching bases. This CDR3 has 15 amino acids. From germline, CDR1 is MGHRA and CDR2 YSYEKL. The V gene lost 4 bases and the J gene lost 8 bases, with 20 bases spanning the gap. This CDR3 is CASSLKFEGSWGYTF. The DNA for the CDR3 is TGCGCCAGCAGCCTAAAGTTCGAGGGGAGTTGGGGCTACACCTTC.

This clonotype was recorded many times. This sequence joins TRBV18 and TRBJ1-1; a weak D match, TRBD1 (6 bases). The CDR3 extends over 15 amino acids. Trimming stripped 8 bases from V and 3 bases from J, with 19 bases between. The germline V gene encodes CDR1 KGHSH and CDR2 LQKENI. This CDR3 reads CASPETGFEDTEAFF. CDR3 bases: TGTGCCAGCCCCGAAACAGGGTTTGAGGACACTGAAGCTTTCTTT.

This clonotype has at least ten counts. This chain links TRBV5-1 with TRBJ2-6, with D possibly TRBD1 on 5 matching bases. Germline V lookup: CDR1 SGHRS, CDR2 YFSETQ. The CDR3 length is 17 residues. V lost 3 bases and J lost 0, with 13 bases in between. As DNA, the CDR3 is TGCGCCAGCAGCTCCTCCACAGGCTTCTCTGGGGCCAACGTCCTGACTTTC. This gives the protein CASSSSTGFSGANVLTF. Variable domain in full (rest from reference TRBV5-1 and TRBJ2-6): KAGVTQTPRYLIKTRGQQVTLSCSPISGHRSVSWYQQTPGQGLQFLFEYFSETQRNKGNFPGRFSGRQFSNSRSEMNVSTLELGDSALYLCASSSSTGFSGANVLTFGAGSRLTVL.

The V gene is TRBV5-1, the J gene TRBJ2-5; 7 nucleotides agree with TRBD2. CDR3 size: 13 residues. CDR1 and CDR2 (germline): SGHRS, YFSETQ. Losses at the gene ends were 3 bases for V and 7 bases for J; bases not matched to a gene: 6. The CDR3 here is CASSWLAAGTQYF. Written as DNA, the CDR3 is TGCGCCAGCAGCTGGCTAGCGGCAGGGACCCAGTACTTC.

V usage is TRBV7-9 and J usage is TRBJ2-7, with D possibly being TRBD1 or TRBD2 (5 bases each). The germline gives CDR1 SEHNR, CDR2 FQNEAQ (reference sequence). Trimming stripped 6 bases from V and 3 bases from J, with 18 bases between. The CDR3 is 15 amino acids. The CDR3 here is CASSPTGGLLYEQYF. CDR3 bases: TGTGCCAGCAGTCCCACAGGAGGCCTTCTCTACGAGCAGTACTTC.

The V gene is TRBV20-1, the J gene TRBJ1-4; 9 positions match TRBD1. The germline V gene encodes CDR1 DFQATT and CDR2 SNEGSKA (reference sequence). The V gene end was trimmed by 5 bases and the J gene end by 6 bases; junction bases not matched to a gene: 7. CDR3 length equals 14 residues. The CDR3 DNA reads TGCAGTGCTGTTGTAACAGGGGGCGATGAAAAACTGTTTTTT. As protein: CSAVVTGGDEKLFF.